This T cell receptor beta chain was profiled in a study of T cell clonotyping in hematopoietic cell transplantation. Study-level results: Higher Inverse Simpson Index values in graft donor and pretransplant recipient predicted broader posttransplant TCR diversity. CD4 and CD8 repertoire contributions could not be separated without sorting. Recipient TCR diversity dropped after transplant; expanded clonotypes rose from day 30 to 180. At the given depth, recipient repertoires were over 97% de novo clonotypes.

This CDR3 has 15 amino acids. Germline V gives CDR1 GTSNPN, CDR2 SVGIG (reference sequence). V lost 6 bases to trimming and J lost 5 bases; unmatched junction nucleotides: 12. Sequenced by immunoSEQ multiplex PCR; TCRdb stores in-frame clones only, minus some. The sample carries 26,000 or so clones, approximately 96% recorded once. As for this clone: Antigen unknown.

The rearrangement uses TRBV30 and TRBJ1-4; 7 nucleotides agree with TRBD1. The clonotype originates from a man aged 50 to 59 in good health. Some clones in this sample may be carry-over from other donors' samples. Sequencing input: peripheral blood mononuclear cells. CDR3 residues: CACPRGGTENEKLFF. CDR3 bases: TGTGCCTGTCCAAGGGGTGGGACAGAGAATGAAAAACTGTTTTTT.